The 22 T cell receptor beta chains reported below all come from one sample, sequenced in a study of CD8 T cells in Susac syndrome. RNA in amounts of roughly 0.5 to 1 ug was reverse transcribed with random hexamers. TCRdb re-analysed the immunoSEQ multiplex PCR reads in MiXCR, keeping a single row per CDR3 protein. Of some 160,000 distinct CDR3 sequences listed, around 94% were seen once; the top ten hold 0.1% to 0.12%. Sequenced: CD4+ T cells from PBMCs. Source of these receptors: a human donor with Susac syndrome.

The chain employs TRBV5-1 and TRBJ2-1, with D hard to call. The CDR3 extends over 11 amino acids. Germline CDR1 reads SGHRS; CDR2 reads YFSETQ. Between the trimmed V and J ends, which lost 5 bases and 4 bases, there was a span of 4 bases. This chain's CDR3 is CASRAYNEQFF. DNA for the CDR3: TGCGCCAGCAGGGCGTACAATGAGCAGTTCTTC.

The chain has TRBV20-1 and TRBJ1-3; no clear D. V dropped 6 bases and J dropped 3 bases, with 12 bases sitting between them. The CDR3 covers 13 residues. CDR1 is DFQATT, CDR2 SNEGSKA, per germline (reference sequence). The DNA of the CDR3 is TGCAGTGCACTGGCGGAGGGTGGAAACACCATATATTTT. Protein sequence: CSALAEGGNTIYF.

The genes are TRBV5-6 and TRBJ1-2; D is unresolved. V was cut by 1 base and J by 6 bases, with 10 bases left in between. This CDR3 comprises 13 residues. The germline CDR1 and CDR2 sequences are SGHDT and YYEEEE. The CDR3 region is CASSLQSGDGYTF. In DNA, the CDR3 is TGTGCCAGCAGCTTGCAATCGGGAGATGGCTACACCTTC.

The chain is built from TRBV18 and TRBJ2-7, with no clear D. This CDR3 comprises 12 residues. Between the trimmed V and J ends, which lost 2 bases and 0 bases, there was a span of 2 bases. CDR1 is KGHSH and CDR2 is LQKENI in the germline V gene. Here the CDR3 DNA reads TGTGCCAGCTCACCAAACTCCTACGAGCAGTACTTC. Protein: CASSPNSYEQYF.

The chain combines TRBV5-4 with TRBJ1-1, with a possible D match to TRBD1 (5 bases). This CDR3 region has 14 residues. Trimming left V 2 bases short and J 0 bases short, with 8 bases between. CDR1 and CDR2 from the germline V gene are SGHNT and YYREEE (reference sequence). CDR3 sequence (DNA): TGTGCCAGCAGCTTTTCAGGGTTGAACACTGAAGCTTTCTTT. Translated, it gives CASSFSGLNTEAFF.

The chain uses TRBV12-3 or TRBV12-4 and TRBJ1-2; D is ambiguous. Trimming removed 5 bases at V and 5 bases at J, with 6 bases between. The CDR3 is 11 amino acids. The DNA for the CDR3 is TGTGCCAGCAGTAGTAGATATGGCTACACCTTC. The encoded protein is CASSSRYGYTF.

The V gene is TRBV29-1, the J gene TRBJ2-1; D not certain. Looked up from germline, CDR1 is SQVTM and CDR2 is ANQGSEA. Deletions cut 5 bases from V and 0 bases from J, with 20 bases between. This CDR3 region has 17 residues. The CDR3 protein is CSVSDMATIGSYNEQFF. Written as DNA, the CDR3 is TGCAGCGTTTCCGACATGGCGACGATAGGCTCCTACAATGAGCAGTTCTTC.

This clonotype showed up just once. The chain uses TRBV7-9 and TRBJ1-3; the D gene is possibly TRBD1 (6 bases). Trimming removed 5 bases from V and 0 bases from J, with 14 bases in between. The germline V gene has CDR1 SEHNR and CDR2 FQNEAQ (reference sequence). The CDR3 has 16 amino acids. The CDR3 loop reads CASSHRGATSGNTIYF. As DNA, the CDR3 is TGTGCCAGCAGCCATAGGGGGGCAACCTCTGGAAACACCATATATTTT.

This chain uses TRBV7-9 with TRBJ2-1; 7 bases are shared with TRBD1. Trimming cost V 3 bases and J 3 bases; bases outside gene matches: 11. Germline-derived CDR1 and CDR2 are SEHNR and FQNEAQ (reference sequence). The CDR3 is 17 residues long. The chain's CDR3 is CASSFLPGGGYYNEQFF. As DNA, the CDR3 is TGTGCCAGCAGCTTCTTGCCAGGGGGTGGTTACTACAATGAGCAGTTCTTC.

J is TRBJ2-1 and V is TRBV9; 9 nucleotides match TRBD2. Germline V gene sequence: CDR1 SGDLS, CDR2 YYNGEE. This CDR3 is built from 15 residues. With V trimmed by 4 bases and J by 7 bases, 9 bases remained unmatched. The CDR3 spells CASSLSGGHLNEQFF. CDR3 in DNA: TGTGCCAGCAGCCTTAGCGGGGGCCACTTGAATGAGCAGTTCTTC. Combining the CDR3 with reference TRBV9 and TRBJ2-1 gives the whole variable domain DSGVTQTPKHLITATGQRVTLRCSPRSGDLSVYWYQQSLDQGLQFLIQYYNGEERAKGNILERFSAQQFPDLHSELNLSSLELGDSALYFCASSLSGGHLNEQFFGPGTRLTVL.

This chain joins TRBV7-2 and TRBJ2-7; unclear D gene. V was shortened by 5 bases and J by 1 base, with 12 bases between the two germline ends. CDR1 SGHTA and CDR2 FQGNSA come from the germline V gene. The CDR3 runs to 14 residues. CDR3 sequence reads: CASSRLMGSYEQYF. The CDR3 nucleotides are TGTGCCAGCAGCCGGTTGATGGGATCCTACGAGCAGTACTTC.

The chain joins TRBV4-1 to TRBJ1-1, with D perhaps matching TRBD1 (5 bases). Germline V gives CDR1 MGHRA, CDR2 YSYEKL. CDR3 length equals 16 residues. Trimming took 4 bases from V and 4 from J, leaving 19 bases between them. CDR3 DNA sequence: TGCGCCAGCAGCCCCTACACCCAGGGAGGGAGCACTGAAGCTTTCTTT. Translating gives CASSPYTQGGSTEAFF.

The chain uses TRBV5-8 and TRBJ2-7, with D perhaps being TRBD1 or TRBD2 (7 bases each). The CDR3 spans 14 residues. The germline CDR1 and CDR2 sequences are SGHTS and YDEGEE. V lost 5 bases, J lost 4 bases, and 16 bases lay in between. This CDR3 is CASRPGGAGYEQYF. The CDR3 coding sequence is TGTGCCAGCAGACCAGGGGGGGCAGGGTACGAGCAGTACTTC.

V is TRBV7-2 and J is TRBJ2-7; the D gene is possibly TRBD2 (5 bases). The CDR3 length is 13 residues. CDR1 is SGHTA and CDR2 is FQGNSA in the germline V gene. V gave up 4 bases and J gave up 12 bases, with 19 bases separating them. CDR3 in amino acids: CASSSNSGIRVYF. DNA for the CDR3: TGTGCCAGCAGCTCAAATTCCGGGATCCGCGTGTACTTC.

The chain employs TRBV7-8 and TRBJ1-2; 7 positions agree with TRBD1. This CDR3 contains 14 residues. V lost 5 bases, J lost 8 bases, and 11 bases stayed unmatched. Germline V gene sequence: CDR1 SGHVS, CDR2 FQNEAQ. CDR3 protein: CASSILTGKEGYTF. The CDR3 coding sequence is TGTGCCAGCAGCATACTGACAGGGAAAGAAGGCTACACCTTC.

The chain carries TRBV6-1 and TRBJ1-5; D is unresolved. The CDR3 covers 11 residues. V was trimmed by 6 bases and J by 4 bases, leaving 4 bases between them. CDR1 and CDR2 from the germline V gene are MNHNS and SASEGT. The CDR3 bases are TGTGCCAGCAGAGAAAATCAGCCCCAGCATTTT. Encoded protein: CASRENQPQHF.

This clonotype was seen a handful of times. The V and J genes are TRBV25-1 and TRBJ1-5, with 8 bases identical to TRBD1. Germline V lookup: CDR1 MGHDK, CDR2 SYGVNS. J lost 6 bases, V lost 4 bases, and 5 bases had no gene match. The CDR3 contains 14 residues. The DNA for the CDR3 is TGTGCCAGCAGTGGCCAGGGGGCGGCTCAGCCCCAGCATTTT. This encodes CASSGQGAAQPQHF.

The gene calls are TRBV18 and TRBJ1-1, with 7 bases fitting TRBD1. Germline loops: CDR1 KGHSH, CDR2 LQKENI. This CDR3 spans 16 amino acids. V was pared by 4 bases and J by 0 bases, with 8 bases of the junction left unmatched. CDR3 loop: CASSQNSGTVNTEAFF. The CDR3 DNA reads as TGTGCCAGCTCACAAAATTCCGGGACAGTGAACACTGAAGCTTTCTTT.

This clonotype has just one count. The chain combines TRBV4-1 with TRBJ2-2; D possibly corresponds to TRBD2 (5 bases). Germline V lookup: CDR1 MGHRA, CDR2 YSYEKL. This CDR3 region has 14 residues. V was trimmed by 4 bases and J by 3 bases, leaving 9 bases between them. The CDR3 coding sequence is TGCGCCAGCAGCCTGAGGGTGGACACCGGGGAGCTGTTTTTT. As protein: CASSLRVDTGELFF.

This clonotype has a handful of counts. The rearrangement links TRBV6-5 to TRBJ2-3; 9 nucleotides align to TRBD2. V shed 3 bases and J 0 bases; nucleotides not matched to a gene: 7. There are 17 residues in the CDR3. Germline V gene lookup returns CDR1 MNHEY and CDR2 SVGAGI. In DNA form, the CDR3 reads TGTGCCAGCAGTTATAGGGCGGGGGGGACTAGCACAGATACGCAGTATTTT. Amino acids: CASSYRAGGTSTDTQYF.

CDR3 DNA sequence: TGCAGTGCTAGTGCTGGGATCTATGGCTACACCTTC. It codes for CSASAGIYGYTF. The chain has TRBV20-1 and TRBJ1-2, with D uncertain. The V gene lost 3 bases and the J gene lost 4 bases, with 9 bases spanning the gap. The CDR3 is 12 residues long. CDR1 and CDR2 (germline): DFQATT, SNEGSKA (reference sequence).

V usage is TRBV25-1 and J usage is TRBJ1-4; D remains ambiguous. Germline assignment: CDR1 MGHDK and CDR2 SYGVNS. This CDR3 comprises 16 residues. Trimming stripped 0 bases from V and 7 bases from J, with 15 bases between. For the CDR3, the DNA is TGTGCCAGCAGTGAATATAACGGGCGGGGAACTGAAAAACTGTTTTTT. This codes for CASSEYNGRGTEKLFF.